This T cell receptor beta chain was sequenced in a study of cytomegalovirus exposure and HLA in healthy donors. Regarding this clone: Its antigen is unidentified.

Trimming stripped 5 bases from V and 5 bases from J, with 15 bases between. Germline CDR1 and CDR2: SEHNR and FQNEAQ (reference sequence). The CDR3 consists of 14 residues. Findings and caveats of the study: Donor immune exposure was known only as CMV serostatus. A later look showed TCR association rates differing by HLA locus, highest for DRB1 and lowest for HLA-C.

Amplification used 60 Vbeta primers and 13 Jbeta primers. Libraries were prepared by immunoSEQ multiplex PCR; TCRdb keeps only in-frame clonotypes and omits some of them. The sample holds about 160,000 clones, roughly 80% seen once. Specimen: PBMCs. This clonotype was obtained from a man aged 25 to 40 in good health and CMV-seronegative. V and J are TRBV7-9 and TRBJ1-1, with D tentatively TRBD1 (5 bases). The CDR3 nucleotides are TGTGCCAGCAGCGATGGAGTAAAGGGGACTGAAGCTTTCTTT. Amino acid sequence: CASSDGVKGTEAFF.